A selection of T cell receptor beta chains follows, all from one sample in a study of OX40 agonist ivuxolimab in advanced cancers. Data came from immunoSEQ multiplex PCR; TCRdb stores just in-frame clones and leaves some out. The profile shows just over 25,000 clones, just over 85% of them singletons. Source: CD4+ or CD8+ T cells sorted from blood, taken in a trial of the OX40 agonist ivuxolimab. The source of these receptors is an adult with an advanced solid tumor such as melanoma, head and neck, liver or kidney cancer. CDR3s include the opening cysteine and the closing phenylalanine or tryptophan. Each record gives: clone size, D gene, V gene, J gene, CDR3 protein, CDR3 DNA. D genes are given only for firm matches. The listing skips clone size in some rows; elsewhere it reads once, few, many or a size class.

size: few
D: TRBD1
V: TRBV6-6
J: TRBJ1-1
CDR3: CASSYLGQGRAEAFF
DNA: TGTGCCAGCAGCTATCTTGGACAGGGGCGCGCTGAAGCTTTCTTT

size: -
D: TRBD2
V: TRBV9
J: TRBJ2-3
CDR3: CASSARAGGPTDTQYF
DNA: TGTGCCAGCAGCGCCAGAGCGGGGGGGCCTACAGATACGCAGTATTTT

size: -
D: -
V: TRBV6-6
J: TRBJ2-3
CDR3: CASSYPGDTQYF
DNA: TGTGCCAGCAGTTACCCGGGAGATACGCAGTATTTT

size: -
D: TRBD1
V: TRBV7-9
J: TRBJ1-2
CDR3: CASSPRGQTGRYGYTF
DNA: TGTGCCAGCAGCCCCAGGGGGCAGACAGGGCGCTATGGCTACACCTTC

size: -
D: -
V: TRBV7-9
J: TRBJ1-4
CDR3: CASSFGGTQVGKLFF
DNA: TGTGCCAGCAGCTTCGGCGGGACACAAGTTGGAAAACTGTTTTTT

size: -
D: TRBD1
V: TRBV11-2
J: TRBJ2-7
CDR3: CASSPGDRASYEQYF
DNA: TGTGCCAGCAGCCCAGGCGACAGGGCCTCCTACGAGCAGTACTTC

size: -
D: -
V: TRBV30
J: TRBJ2-3
CDR3: CAWSGWGEKKTQYF
DNA: TGTGCCTGGAGTGGCTGGGGGGAGAAAAAGACGCAGTATTTT

size: -
D: TRBD2
V: TRBV9
J: TRBJ2-3
CDR3: CASSVKSSGYTDTQYF
DNA: TGTGCCAGCAGCGTAAAGTCTAGCGGGTATACAGATACGCAGTATTTT

size: -
D: -
V: TRBV13
J: TRBJ1-5
CDR3: CASSLGQAPQPQHF
DNA: TGTGCCAGCAGCTTAGGTCAGGCCCCACAGCCCCAGCATTTT

size: -
D: -
V: TRBV7-9
J: TRBJ1-1
CDR3: CASSALEGSGTEAFF
DNA: TGTGCCAGCAGCGCGCTGGAGGGAAGCGGCACTGAAGCTTTCTTT

size: few
D: -
V: TRBV7-9
J: TRBJ2-3
CDR3: CASSSSRSQGSTDTQYF
DNA: TGTGCCAGCAGCTCCAGCCGGTCGCAGGGTAGCACAGATACGCAGTATTTT

size: once
D: -
V: TRBV7-9
J: TRBJ2-7
CDR3: CASSLSPGTLYYEQYF
DNA: TGTGCCAGCAGCTTATCCCCCGGGACCCTCTACTACGAGCAGTACTTC

size: -
D: -
V: TRBV5-4
J: TRBJ2-7
CDR3: CASSEGGLYEQYF
DNA: TGTGCCAGCAGTGAGGGCGGCCTCTACGAGCAGTACTTC

size: -
D: TRBD1
V: TRBV5-6
J: TRBJ2-1
CDR3: CASSYWTGPYNEQFF
DNA: TGTGCCAGCAGCTATTGGACAGGACCCTACAATGAGCAGTTCTTC

size: -
D: -
V: TRBV20-1
J: TRBJ2-1
CDR3: CSAREWTEQFF
DNA: TGCAGTGCTAGAGAGTGGACTGAGCAGTTCTTC

size: -
D: TRBD1
V: TRBV7-2
J: TRBJ2-7
CDR3: CASSLGSGRGLYEQYF
DNA: TGTGCCAGCAGCTTAGGGTCTGGCAGGGGGCTGTACGAGCAGTACTTC

size: -
D: TRBD1
V: TRBV4-1
J: TRBJ1-1
CDR3: CASSQVGGGTEAFF
DNA: TGCGCCAGCAGCCAAGTAGGGGGCGGCACTGAAGCTTTCTTT

size: -
D: -
V: TRBV10-3
J: TRBJ2-3
CDR3: CAIRGEGTDTQYF
DNA: TGTGCCATCAGGGGGGAGGGCACAGATACGCAGTATTTT

size: -
D: -
V: TRBV29-1
J: TRBJ2-2
CDR3: CSGLSGELFF
DNA: TGCAGCGGCCTATCCGGGGAGCTGTTTTTT

size: -
D: -
V: TRBV4-2
J: TRBJ1-2
CDR3: CASSHINRGVYGYTF
DNA: TGTGCCAGCAGCCACATTAACCGGGGGGTCTATGGCTACACCTTC

size: -
D: -
V: TRBV5-1
J: TRBJ2-7
CDR3: CASSPIQGRNYEQYF
DNA: TGCGCCAGCAGCCCGATACAGGGGAGGAACTACGAGCAGTACTTC

size: -
D: TRBD2
V: TRBV4-2
J: TRBJ2-5
CDR3: CASSPTAGSQETQYF
DNA: TGTGCCAGCAGCCCTACAGCGGGGAGCCAAGAGACCCAGTACTTC

size: -
D: -
V: TRBV2
J: TRBJ1-1
CDR3: CASSSGLGEAFF
DNA: TGTGCCAGCAGTTCAGGGTTAGGTGAAGCTTTCTTT

size: -
D: -
V: TRBV9
J: TRBJ2-3
CDR3: CASSGGTDTQYF
DNA: TGTGCCAGCAGCGGCGGGACAGATACGCAGTATTTT

size: -
D: -
V: TRBV5-5
J: TRBJ1-2
CDR3: CASSLEGTQRDGYTF
DNA: TGTGCCAGCAGCTTGGAGGGCACGCAACGGGATGGCTACACCTTC

size: -
D: TRBD1
V: TRBV9
J: TRBJ2-7
CDR3: CASSVEGTDTYEQYF
DNA: TGTGCCAGCAGCGTAGAAGGGACAGACACCTACGAGCAGTACTTC

size: -
D: -
V: TRBV15
J: TRBJ2-1
CDR3: CATSGMGTDSYNEQFF
DNA: TGTGCCACCAGCGGGATGGGGACGGATTCCTACAATGAGCAGTTCTTC

size: -
D: -
V: TRBV9
J: TRBJ1-6
CDR3: CASSVGSSPLHF
DNA: TGTGCCAGCAGCGTAGGGAGTTCACCCCTCCACTTT

size: few
D: TRBD1
V: TRBV5-1
J: TRBJ1-2
CDR3: CASSPGRDRDSLWYGYTF
DNA: TGCGCCAGCAGCCCAGGCCGGGACAGGGACTCTCTTTGGTATGGCTACACCTTC

size: medium-sized
D: -
V: TRBV4-1
J: TRBJ2-7
CDR3: CASSQDRSGKNEQYF
DNA: TGCGCCAGCAGCCAAGATCGGTCAGGGAAAAACGAGCAGTACTTC

size: -
D: -
V: TRBV5-4
J: TRBJ2-7
CDR3: CASSEYYEQYF
DNA: TGTGCCAGCAGCGAATACTACGAGCAGTACTTC

size: few
D: TRBD1
V: TRBV5-4
J: TRBJ2-1
CDR3: CASSPGTGWNEQFF
DNA: TGTGCCAGCAGCCCGGGGACAGGGTGGAATGAGCAGTTCTTC

size: -
D: TRBD2
V: TRBV27
J: TRBJ2-7
CDR3: CASTYIAGSSYEQYF
DNA: TGTGCCAGCACCTACATAGCGGGAAGCTCCTACGAGCAGTACTTC

size: -
D: -
V: TRBV5-5
J: TRBJ1-2
CDR3: CASSALNRDGYTF
DNA: TGTGCCAGCAGCGCACTAAACAGGGATGGCTACACCTTC

size: few
D: TRBD1
V: TRBV7-6
J: TRBJ2-7
CDR3: CASSIGQGALNEQYF
DNA: TGTGCCAGCAGCATCGGACAGGGGGCGCTTAACGAGCAGTACTTC

size: -
D: -
V: TRBV19
J: TRBJ2-2
CDR3: CASSPQAGANTGELFF
DNA: TGTGCCAGTAGTCCACAAGCAGGCGCGAACACCGGGGAGCTGTTTTTT

size: -
D: -
V: TRBV11-2
J: TRBJ2-2
CDR3: CASSPARWELFF
DNA: TGTGCCAGCAGCCCGGCAAGGTGGGAGCTGTTTTTT

size: -
D: -
V: TRBV11-2
J: TRBJ2-7
CDR3: CASSLVWDHYEQYF
DNA: TGTGCCAGCAGCTTAGTTTGGGACCACTACGAGCAGTACTTC

size: -
D: TRBD2
V: TRBV5-1
J: TRBJ2-3
CDR3: CASSAYGGVSTDTQYF
DNA: TGCGCCAGCAGCGCCTACGGGGGGGTGAGCACAGATACGCAGTATTTT

size: once
D: -
V: TRBV7-6
J: TRBJ2-5
CDR3: CASSLAGRQETQYF
DNA: TGTGCCAGCAGCTTAGCAGGGCGCCAAGAGACCCAGTACTTC

size: -
D: -
V: TRBV14
J: TRBJ2-1
CDR3: CASSQERISYNEQFF
DNA: TGTGCCAGCAGCCAAGAAAGGATTTCCTACAATGAGCAGTTCTTC

size: -
D: TRBD2
V: TRBV10-2
J: TRBJ2-1
CDR3: CASSAGGDEQFF
DNA: TGCGCCAGCAGTGCCGGGGGGGATGAGCAGTTCTTC

size: once
D: -
V: TRBV10-3
J: TRBJ2-5
CDR3: CAISEAGQGETQYF
DNA: TGTGCCATCAGTGAGGCAGGGCAGGGAGAGACCCAGTACTTC

size: -
D: TRBD2
V: TRBV29-1
J: TRBJ2-3
CDR3: CSVELLAEHTDTQYF
DNA: TGCAGCGTTGAATTACTAGCGGAACACACAGATACGCAGTATTTT

size: -
D: -
V: TRBV7-9
J: TRBJ2-7
CDR3: CASSLGGTYEQYF
DNA: TGTGCCAGCAGCTTAGGTGGTACCTACGAGCAGTACTTC

size: -
D: -
V: TRBV5-1
J: TRBJ1-2
CDR3: CASSSGTIGYTF
DNA: TGCGCCAGCAGCTCGGGGACGATAGGCTACACCTTC

size: -
D: -
V: TRBV10-3
J: TRBJ1-3
CDR3: CAISGGNTIYF
DNA: TGTGCCATCAGTGGAGGAAACACCATATATTTT

size: -
D: TRBD2
V: TRBV9
J: TRBJ2-7
CDR3: CASSPGASGDNEQYF
DNA: TGTGCCAGCAGCCCCGGGGCTAGCGGGGATAACGAGCAGTACTTC

size: -
D: TRBD1
V: TRBV9
J: TRBJ2-1
CDR3: CASSTGGESYNEQFF
DNA: TGTGCCAGCAGCACAGGGGGCGAATCATACAATGAGCAGTTCTTC

size: -
D: -
V: TRBV5-1
J: TRBJ2-1
CDR3: CASSLFGDPGNEQFF
DNA: TGCGCCAGCAGCTTGTTTGGGGACCCTGGTAATGAGCAGTTCTTC

size: -
D: -
V: TRBV5-1
J: TRBJ1-1
CDR3: CASSFSGHEAFF
DNA: TGCGCCAGCAGCTTTTCGGGCCATGAAGCTTTCTTT

size: -
D: -
V: TRBV15
J: TRBJ2-7
CDR3: CATSYTGREQYF
DNA: TGTGCCACCAGCTATACAGGTCGCGAGCAGTACTTC

size: -
D: -
V: TRBV7-2
J: TRBJ2-7
CDR3: CASSLGTTYEQYF
DNA: TGTGCCAGCAGCTTAGGGACTACCTACGAGCAGTACTTC